The clone carrying this TCR beta chain was counted only a few times. The data are from a study of blood T cell repertoires in COVID-19. The overall study: Material from acute and convalescent COVID-19 was sourced from the United States, Italy and Spain.

Method: immunoSEQ multiplex PCR; TCRdb's copy keeps in-frame clones and lacks some. Among more than 200,000 clones, about four fifths were seen once, and the ten largest hold 7% to 10%. Sequenced input: peripheral blood. This receptor was identified in a woman aged 45 to 65 with acute or convalescent COVID-19.

Written as DNA, the CDR3 is TGTGCCAGCCACTACTTCGAGACCCAGTACTTC. This gives the protein CASHYFETQYF. The chain is built from TRBV6-5 and TRBJ2-5, with D hard to call. CDR1 and CDR2 (germline): MNHEY, SVGAGI. The CDR3 sequence is 11 residues long. Trimming pared 8 bases from V and 5 bases from J, leaving 9 bases between.